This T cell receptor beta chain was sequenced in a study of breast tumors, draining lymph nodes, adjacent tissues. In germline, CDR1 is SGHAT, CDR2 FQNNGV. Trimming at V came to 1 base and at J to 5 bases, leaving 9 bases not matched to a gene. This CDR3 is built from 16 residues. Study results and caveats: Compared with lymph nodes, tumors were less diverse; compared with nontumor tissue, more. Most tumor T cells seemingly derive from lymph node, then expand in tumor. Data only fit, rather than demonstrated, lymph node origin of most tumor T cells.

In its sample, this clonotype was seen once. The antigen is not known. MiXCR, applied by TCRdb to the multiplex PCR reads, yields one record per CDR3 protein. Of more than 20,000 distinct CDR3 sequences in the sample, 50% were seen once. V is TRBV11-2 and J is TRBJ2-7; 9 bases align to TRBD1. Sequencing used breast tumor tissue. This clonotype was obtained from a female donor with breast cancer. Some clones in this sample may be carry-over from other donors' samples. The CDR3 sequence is CASSLGGQGPFHEQYF. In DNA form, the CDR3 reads TGTGCCAGCAGCTTAGGAGGACAGGGGCCGTTTCACGAGCAGTACTTC.